The clone carrying this T cell receptor (beta chain) was observed a single time. Its antigen is undetermined. PCR primers comprised 60 Vbeta and 13 Jbeta primers. As processed by the authors: There were around 78 million unique TCR beta chains by a later count, and 10 million to 12 million of them were shared. Here immunoSEQ multiplex PCR was the method, and the copy in TCRdb shows in-frame clones only, minus some. V and J calls and clone size are copied from that table; D and trimming were computed from the DNA. The profile covers 100,000 to 150,000 clones, with around 82% appearing a single time and roughly 11% taken by the ten largest. The ends were cut back, 8 bases at V and 8 bases at J, with 11 bases in the middle. The CDR3 sequence is 11 residues long. From germline, CDR1 is SGDLS and CDR2 YYNGEE. Nominally healthy donors were sampled, though unrecorded immune exposures were likely. The data were obtained in a study of cytomegalovirus exposure and HLA in healthy donors.

Study conclusions and caveats: By a later analysis, the bulk of CMV-associated TCR beta chains appeared HLA-restricted. Across donors, presence/absence analyses took sequencing depth to be roughly uniform.

This sequence was found in a man under 40 in good health and CMV-seropositive. The sequenced material came from PBMCs. This rearrangement joins TRBV9 to TRBJ2-1; perhaps TRBD1 as D (5 bases). DNA of the CDR3: TGTGCCAGTTCTCAGGGTGATGAGCAGTTCTTC. Its translation: CASSQGDEQFF. The full variable domain, rest sourced from reference TRBV9 and TRBJ2-1, is DSGVTQTPKHLITATGQRVTLRCSPRSGDLSVYWYQQSLDQGLQFLIQYYNGEERAKGNILERFSAQQFPDLHSELNLSSLELGDSALYFCASSQGDEQFFGPGTRLTVL.